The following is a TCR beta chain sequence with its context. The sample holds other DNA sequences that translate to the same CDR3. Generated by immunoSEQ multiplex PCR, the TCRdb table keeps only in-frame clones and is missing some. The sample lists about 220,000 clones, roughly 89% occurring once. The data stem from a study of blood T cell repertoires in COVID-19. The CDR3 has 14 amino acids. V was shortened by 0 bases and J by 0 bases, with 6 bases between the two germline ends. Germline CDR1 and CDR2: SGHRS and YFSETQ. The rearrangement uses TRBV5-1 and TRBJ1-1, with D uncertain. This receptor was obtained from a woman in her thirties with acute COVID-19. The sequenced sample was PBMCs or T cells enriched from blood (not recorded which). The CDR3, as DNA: TGCGCCAGCAGCTTGGGCGACATGAACACTGAAGCTTTCTTT. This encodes CASSLGDMNTEAFF.